The clone carrying this T cell receptor (beta chain) was observed many times. This sample was taken from a study of T cell repertoires in cytomegalovirus infection. MiXCR was run by TCRdb on the reads, yielding one entry per CDR3 protein. The repertoire includes 400,000 to 550,000 distinct CDR3 sequences, about 11% of them detected once, and roughly a tenth sits in the top ten. V dropped 0 bases and J dropped 9 bases, with 15 bases sitting between them. The CDR3 is 15 amino acids. Germline V CDR1 and CDR2: LGHNT, FRNRAP. The chain joins TRBV12-5 to TRBJ2-1, with D uncertain. This receptor was taken from a human donor in good health (CMV status not recorded). Some clones in this sample may be carry-over from other donors' samples. Sequencing input: PBMCs. CDR3 in DNA: TGTGCTAGTGGTTTGGTACTAAGCCCCCCTGGTGAGCAGTTCTTC. This encodes CASGLVLSPPGEQFF. Based on the CDR3 plus reference TRBV12-5 and TRBJ2-1, the full variable domain is DARVTQTPRHKVTEMGQEVTMRCQPILGHNTVFWYRQTMMQGLELLAYFRNRAPLDDSGMPKDRFSAEMPDATLATLKIQPSEPRDSAVYFCASGLVLSPPGEQFFGPGTRLTVL.